These 14 T cell receptor beta chains originate from one sample sequenced in a study of blood T cells in healthy people across ages. It was with a sample-barcoded 5' primer and a J-beta primer mix that a second PCR of roughly 6 to 11 cycles was run. Via MiXCR, TCRdb re-called the 5' RACE reads, giving one row per CDR3 protein. The data hold around 800,000 distinct CDR3 sequences, with 20% to 30% observed a single time. The sample was also reused in another study, on T cells of mothers and their children.

The sample comprised blood. All receptors come from a boy between 10 and 17 years old in good health.

In its sample, this clonotype was seen a few times. CDR3 bases: TGCAGTGCTAGCCCCCGGGTCCTCTGGGGAGGGGCCAACGTCCTGACTTTC. Its translation is CSASPRVLWGGANVLTF. This chain joins TRBV20-1 and TRBJ2-6; the D is unclear. Trimming removed 3 bases from V and 4 bases from J, with 19 bases in between. CDR3 size: 17 residues. The V gene's germline CDR1 is DFQATT and CDR2 SNEGSKA (reference sequence).

The V gene is TRBV16, the J gene TRBJ1-6; 8 bases line up with TRBD1. The CDR3 is made up of 15 amino acids. Trimming took 5 bases from V and 7 from J; bases not matched to a gene: 7. The germline gives CDR1 KGHSY, CDR2 FQNENV. CDR3: CASSKATGGNSPLHF. The CDR3 DNA sequence: TGTGCCAGCAGCAAAGCCACAGGGGGAAATTCACCCCTCCACTTT.

CDR3 residues: CASSFFALKTGELFF. The CDR3 DNA reads TGCGCCAGCAGCTTCTTCGCCCTTAAGACCGGGGAGCTGTTTTTT. J is TRBJ2-2 and V is TRBV5-1, with unresolved D. The germline V gene has CDR1 SGHRS and CDR2 YFSETQ. CDR3 length: 15 amino acids. V was trimmed by 2 bases and J by 5 bases, leaving 13 bases between them.

The chain has TRBV5-1 and TRBJ2-5; 8 bases fit TRBD1. Germline CDR1 is SGHRS and CDR2 is YFSETQ. The ends lost 4 bases at V and 5 bases at J; junction bases unmatched: 7. This CDR3 region has 14 residues. The CDR3 region is CASSGQGGRETQYF. The CDR3 region has the DNA TGCGCCAGCAGCGGACAGGGAGGACGGGAGACCCAGTACTTC.

This clonotype occurred a few times. The gene calls are TRBV12-3 or TRBV12-4 and TRBJ2-5; maybe TRBD1 (5 bases). Trimming cost V 6 bases and J 5 bases, with 16 bases left between them. The CDR3 is 14 residues long. CDR3: CASSRYQQEETQYF. CDR3 nucleotide sequence: TGTGCCAGCAGCCGATATCAACAGGAGGAGACCCAGTACTTC.

With regard to this clonotype: A read error may account for a junction end that differs from germline. V usage is TRBV29-1 and J usage is TRBJ2-1; D is unclear. Germline loops: CDR1 SQVTM, CDR2 ANQGSEA. This CDR3 region has 12 residues. The CDR3 reads CSFAQEFNKQFF. CDR3 DNA: TGCAGCTTCGCCCAGGAGTTCAATAAGCAGTTCTTC.

This sequence joins TRBV5-1 and TRBJ1-1; 7 bases match TRBD1. Germline CDR1 reads SGHRS; CDR2 reads YFSETQ. V shed 0 bases, J shed 7 bases, and the junction held 3 bases outside the gene matches. The CDR3 loop spans 13 amino acids. CDR3 sequence reads: CASSLEGQYEAFF. CDR3 in DNA: TGCGCCAGCAGCTTGGAGGGACAGTATGAAGCTTTCTTT.

This rearrangement joins TRBV5-1 to TRBJ2-5; D might be TRBD1 or TRBD2, each matching 6 bases. CDR3 length: 15 amino acids. Germline V gene lookup returns CDR1 SGHRS and CDR2 YFSETQ. Trimming shortened V by 2 bases and J by 1 base, and 12 bases separated the two germline ends. The CDR3 DNA sequence: TGCGCCAGCAGCTTAGGGGGGCAAAGCCAAGAGACCCAGTACTTC. Encoded protein: CASSLGGQSQETQYF. Supplemented by reference TRBV5-1 and TRBJ2-5, the full variable domain reads KAGVTQTPRYLIKTRGQQVTLSCSPISGHRSVSWYQQTPGQGLQFLFEYFSETQRNKGNFPGRFSGRQFSNSRSEMNVSTLELGDSALYLCASSLGGQSQETQYFGPGTRLLVL.

The CDR3 loop reads CASSPSRGPGEKLFF. The CDR3 nucleotides are TGTGCCAGCAGTCCGTCTCGGGGCCCGGGCGAAAAACTGTTTTTT. The chain employs TRBV27 and TRBJ1-4; tentative D call: TRBD1 (5 bases). Trimming removed 5 bases at V and 8 bases at J, with 18 bases between. The length of the CDR3 is 15 residues. The germline gives CDR1 MNHEY, CDR2 SMNVEV (reference sequence).

The V call is TRBV7-3, the J call TRBJ2-5; D gene ambiguous. The end of the DNA fits TRBJ2-1 better, so the J call may be wrong. This CDR3 is 13 amino acids long. Per germline, CDR1 SGHTA and CDR2 FQGTGA. The chain's CDR3 is CASSLMGNNEQFF. The CDR3 DNA is TGTGCCAGCAGCCTTATGGGGAACAATGAGCAGTTCTTC.

The chain has TRBV6-5 and TRBJ2-1; D gene unclear. This CDR3 is 18 amino acids long. Germline assignment: CDR1 MNHEY and CDR2 SVGAGI. V lost 0 bases and J lost 7, with 22 bases in between. The CDR3 coding sequence is TGTGCCAGCAGTTACTCTGAAGCAGTCGCGATCGCGTGGAATGAGCAGTTCTTC. Amino acids: CASSYSEAVAIAWNEQFF.

On this clonotype itself: Mismatch with germline at one junction end may stem from a read error. The V call is TRBV5-1, the J call TRBJ1-4; the match to TRBD1 covers 7 bases. The CDR3 consists of 14 residues. The germline CDR1 and CDR2 sequences are SGHRS and YFSETQ. CDR3 region: CASSQGQSNEKLVF. CDR3 DNA sequence: TGCGCCAGCAGCCAGGGACAGTCTAATGAAAAACTGGTTTTT.

The chain links TRBV6-1 to TRBJ1-5; D is perhaps TRBD1 (5 bases). The CDR3 sequence is 14 residues long. V lost 7 bases and J lost 9, with 19 bases in between. CDR1 is MNHNS and CDR2 is SASEGT in the germline V gene. The CDR3 DNA is TGTGCCAGCACCCACCGGGACTGGGGTGGGCCCCAGCATTTT. It translates to CASTHRDWGGPQHF.

This clonotype was detected only a few times. V usage is TRBV12-5 and J usage is TRBJ2-1; the match to TRBD2 covers 12 bases. Germline trimming cut 1 base from V and 2 bases from J; bases unmatched to any gene: 6. The CDR3 is made up of 18 amino acids. Germline V gene data show CDR1 as LGHNT and CDR2 as FRNRAP. The CDR3 reads CASGLGPGLAGPYNEQFF. As DNA, the CDR3 is TGTGCTAGTGGTTTGGGACCGGGACTAGCGGGTCCCTACAATGAGCAGTTCTTC.